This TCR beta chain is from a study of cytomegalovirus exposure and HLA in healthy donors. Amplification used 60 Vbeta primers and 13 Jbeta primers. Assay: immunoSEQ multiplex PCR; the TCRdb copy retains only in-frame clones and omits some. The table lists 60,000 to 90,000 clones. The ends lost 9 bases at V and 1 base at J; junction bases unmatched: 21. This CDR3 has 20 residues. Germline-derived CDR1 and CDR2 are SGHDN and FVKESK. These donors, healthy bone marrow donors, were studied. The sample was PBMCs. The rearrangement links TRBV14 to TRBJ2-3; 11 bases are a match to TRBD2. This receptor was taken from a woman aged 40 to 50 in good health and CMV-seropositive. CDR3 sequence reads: CARPLAGVAGGPSCTDTQYF. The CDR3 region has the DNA TGTGCCAGACCTCTGGCGGGGGTAGCGGGGGGGCCTAGCTGCACAGATACGCAGTATTTT. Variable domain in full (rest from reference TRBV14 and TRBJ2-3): EAGVTQFPSHSVIEKGQTVTLRCDPISGHDNLYWYRRVMGKEIKFLLHFVKESKQDESGMPNNRFLAERTGGTYSTLKVQPAELEDSGVYFCARPLAGVAGGPSCTDTQYFGPGTRLTVL.